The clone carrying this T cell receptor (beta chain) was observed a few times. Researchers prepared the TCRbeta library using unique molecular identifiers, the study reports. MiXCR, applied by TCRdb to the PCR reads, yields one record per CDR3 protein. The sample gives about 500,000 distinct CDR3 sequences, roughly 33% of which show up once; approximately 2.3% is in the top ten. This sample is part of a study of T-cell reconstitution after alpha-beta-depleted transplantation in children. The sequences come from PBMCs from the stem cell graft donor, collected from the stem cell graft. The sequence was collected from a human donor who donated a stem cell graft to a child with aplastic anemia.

The CDR3 reads CASSLIWGPVYEQYF. The CDR3 DNA reads as TGTGCCAGCAGTTTAATCTGGGGGCCTGTCTACGAGCAGTACTTC. V gene TRBV28 combines with J gene TRBJ2-7, with D perhaps TRBD1 (6 bases). The CDR3 length is 15 residues. The germline V gene has CDR1 MDHEN and CDR2 SYDVKM. V lost 2 bases, J lost 3 bases, and 14 bases lay in between. The full variable domain, its missing parts supplied by reference TRBV28 and TRBJ2-7, is DVKVTQSSRYLVKRTGEKVFLECVQDMDHENMFWYRQDPGLGLRLIYFSYDVKMKEKGDIPEGYSVSREKKERFSLILESASTNQTSMYLCASSLIWGPVYEQYFGPGTRLTVT.